This TCR beta chain was obtained from a study of T-cell memory formation after mild COVID-19. In the study overall: The TCR clusters were mostly specific to one donor.

Using constant-segment primers, 5'RACE produced TCR alpha and TCR beta cDNA libraries carrying sample barcodes and UMIs. A single record per CDR3 protein comes from TCRdb applying MiXCR to the 5' RACE reads. The sample has fewer than 400,000 distinct CDR3 sequences, roughly 15% seen once. The sample holds a few counts of this clonotype. The antigen is unknown. Germline-derived CDR1 and CDR2 are SGHRS and YFSETQ. The CDR3 has 17 amino acids. The V end lost 2 bases, the J end lost 0 bases, and 15 bases lay between the germline ends. General observations from the study: Largely, contracting CD4+ clones fell within CM and EM, and contracting CD8+ clones within EMRA. The study detected some responding clones in pre-infection memory, suggesting cross-reactive memory joined.

Sample: PBMCs or a T cell subset sorted from them (not recorded which). The receptor comes from a young man who had mild COVID-19 (a few samples of this study predate the infection). Cell type and time point are not known. The chain recombines TRBV5-1 with TRBJ1-3; possible D gene TRBD1, 5 bases. CDR3 bases: TGCGCCAGCAGCTTTTTGGGACTCGGATTCTCTGGAAACACCATATATTTT. This sequence encodes CASSFLGLGFSGNTIYF.